This T cell receptor beta chain was documented in a study of control samples from healthy donors and cancer patients. Using immunoSEQ multiplex PCR, the repertoire was profiled, and TCRdb retains in-frame clones only, with some absent. The sample records approximately 100,000 clones, around nine tenths being singletons. The CDR3 sequence is 13 residues long. The ends were cut back, 4 bases at V and 6 bases at J, with 13 bases in the middle. Germline V gives CDR1 MNHEY, CDR2 SVGAGI. The clonotype comes from a man aged 25-45 years in good health. The chain links TRBV6-5 to TRBJ2-7, with unresolved D. Sequenced: blood. CDR3: CASSWAERSEQYF. In DNA, the CDR3 is TGTGCCAGCAGTTGGGCGGAACGTTCCGAGCAGTACTTC.